This T cell receptor beta chain was sequenced during a study of blood T cell repertoires in COVID-19. The wider study: There were acute and convalescent COVID-19 samples, and they came from the United States, Italy and Spain.

Per the authors' pipeline: Reference gene primers were amplified, and this amplification served to estimate nucleated cell counts. TCRdb's copy holds only in-frame clones and misses some; the assay was immunoSEQ multiplex PCR. The V and J calls and clone size are taken from that table; D and trimming were inferred from the DNA. The repertoire has roughly 34,000 clones, around 90% of them found once; the top ten carry roughly 13%. This clone was seen just once. Germline CDR1 reads KGHDR; CDR2 reads SFDVKD. The CDR3 covers 14 residues. The ends lost 12 bases at V and 1 base at J; junction bases unmatched: 6.

This TCR derives from a man aged 55 to 70 with active COVID-19. The sequenced material came from peripheral blood. The chain employs TRBV24-1 and TRBJ1-5; 9 positions agree with TRBD1. CDR3 sequence (DNA): TGTGCCGCACAGGGGGCGGGAAGCAATCAGCCCCAGCATTTT. Its protein product is CAAQGAGSNQPQHF.